Sequencing of this T cell receptor beta chain was carried out in a study of cytomegalovirus exposure and HLA in healthy donors. Data came from immunoSEQ multiplex PCR; TCRdb stores just in-frame clones and leaves some out. Among tens of thousands of clones listed, just over 90% were seen once. As to this clone: Antigen specificity is unknown.

Donors came from a validation cohort of about 120 subjects, distinct from the first 666-subject cohort. Germline V gives CDR1 SGHTA, CDR2 FQGNSA. The CDR3 extends over 15 amino acids. V lost 1 base and J lost 7, with 14 bases in between. General study findings and limits: Reportedly, cytomegalovirus status was diagnosed with high sensitivity and specificity. The tendency of first-cohort TCR clusters to co-occur in the roughly 120 validation repertoires was the finding of a later analysis. Rarity marked most TCR sequences, yet some public TCRs occurred in many donors.

The sample consisted of PBMCs. This receptor was identified in a young man in good health and CMV-seronegative. This chain uses TRBV7-2 with TRBJ1-5; maybe TRBD1 (6 bases). The CDR3 sequence: CASSLDGGGGQPQHF. The CDR3 DNA follows: TGTGCCAGCAGCTTAGACGGGGGCGGGGGCCAGCCCCAGCATTTT.